The 27 T cell receptor beta chains in this list originate from one sample, sequenced in a study of blood T cell repertoires in COVID-19. Profiling relied on immunoSEQ multiplex PCR, and the TCRdb table lists in-frame clones only, not all of them. The sample carries roughly 340,000 clones, around 91% recorded once. Sequenced: peripheral blood. The receptor source for this set is a woman between 18 and 30 years old who had recovered from COVID-19.

The V and J genes are TRBV27 and TRBJ1-1; TRBD1 matches at 8 bases. Germline CDR1 is MNHEY and CDR2 is SMNVEV (reference sequence). The V segment lost 6 bases and the J segment 3 bases; nucleotides outside the gene matches: 9. The CDR3 totals 15 residues. CDR3 loop: CASRPRRTGHTEAFF. As DNA, the CDR3 is TGTGCCAGCAGACCACGACGGACAGGGCACACTGAAGCTTTCTTT.

This clone appeared a few times. V gene TRBV6-5 combines with J gene TRBJ1-6, with D maybe TRBD1 (5 bases). V was shortened by 0 bases and J by 4 bases, with 10 bases between the two germline ends. The CDR3 runs to 16 residues. Germline assignment: CDR1 MNHEY and CDR2 SVGAGI. CDR3 nucleotide sequence: TGTGCCAGCAGTTACTCGCCTGGGACTTATAATTCACCCCTCCACTTT. Its translation: CASSYSPGTYNSPLHF.

This chain uses TRBV4-3 with TRBJ1-5; 12 nucleotides align to TRBD1. J was trimmed by 0 bases and V by 0 bases; bases with no gene match: 6. CDR3 length: 19 residues. Germline V gene sequence: CDR1 LGHNA, CDR2 YSLEER. CDR3 residues: CASSQDRDRGRDSNQPQHF. CDR3 coding DNA: TGCGCCAGCAGCCAAGACCGGGACAGGGGGCGAGATAGCAATCAGCCCCAGCATTTT.

The V and J genes are TRBV27 and TRBJ1-1; D gene unclear. The germline CDR1 and CDR2 sequences are MNHEY and SMNVEV (reference sequence). Trimming shortened V by 8 bases and J by 6 bases, and 19 bases separated the two germline ends. CDR3 size: 14 residues. This CDR3 reads CASSLIGSLAEAFF. Here the CDR3 DNA reads TGTGCCAGCTCTTTAATCGGGAGTTTGGCTGAAGCTTTCTTT.

V usage is TRBV4-3 and J usage is TRBJ2-3; TRBD2 matches 13 bases. The J segment lost 0 bases and the V segment lost 0 bases, leaving 6 bases of the junction unmatched. Looked up from germline, CDR1 is LGHNA and CDR2 is YSLEER. CDR3 length: 19 amino acids. CDR3 sequence reads: CASSQDQLAGGTSTDTQYF. CDR3 DNA sequence: TGCGCCAGCAGCCAAGATCAACTAGCGGGAGGGACTAGCACAGATACGCAGTATTTT.

The genes are TRBV18 and TRBJ2-1; the D is unclear. The CDR3 consists of 13 residues. CDR1 and CDR2 from the germline V gene are KGHSH and LQKENI. V gave up 2 bases and J gave up 8 bases, with 10 bases separating them. The CDR3 loop is CASSPILTDEQFF. CDR3 bases: TGTGCCAGCTCACCAATACTCACAGATGAGCAGTTCTTC.

The CDR3 nucleotides are TGTGCCACCCAACAGGGCGGGAATGAAAAACTGTTTTTT. Translated: CATQQGGNEKLFF. The chain recombines TRBV10-3 with TRBJ1-4, with D perhaps TRBD1 (6 bases). Germline-derived CDR1 and CDR2 are ENHRY and SYGVKD. V lost 10 bases and J lost 5, with 14 bases in between. The CDR3 sequence is 13 residues long.

The chain employs TRBV11-3 and TRBJ2-4; TRBD2 matches 8 bases. V gave up 4 bases and J gave up 6 bases; unmatched junction bases: 5. CDR3 length: 14 residues. CDR1 and CDR2 (germline): SGHNT, YENEEA. CDR3 in DNA: TGTGCCAGCAGCTCAAGCGGGGGCGGAAACATTCAGTACTTC. Translating gives CASSSSGGGNIQYF. Filled out from reference TRBV11-3 and TRBJ2-4, the complete variable domain reads EAGVVQSPRYKIIEKKQPVAFWCNPISGHNTLYWYLQNLGQGPELLIRYENEEAVDDSQLPKDRFSAERLKGVDSTLKIQPAELGDSAVYLCASSSSGGGNIQYFGAGTRLSVL.

J is TRBJ1-2 and V is TRBV5-1; 9 nucleotides agree with TRBD1. The CDR3 length is 15 residues. CDR1 and CDR2 (germline): SGHRS, YFSETQ. With 4 bases clipped from V and 5 bases from J, the junction kept 9 bases outside the gene matches. CDR3 sequence: CASSQDRGRWYGYTF. The CDR3 bases are TGCGCCAGCAGCCAGGACAGGGGAAGGTGGTATGGCTACACCTTC.

This sequence joins TRBV7-2 and TRBJ2-1; 11 bases are shared with TRBD2. The CDR3 totals 16 residues. Per germline, CDR1 SGHTA and CDR2 FQGNSA. Trimming cost V 5 bases and J 7 bases; bases outside gene matches: 10. The CDR3 protein is CASSPQLAGVTNEQFF. In DNA, the CDR3 is TGTGCCAGCAGCCCCCAACTAGCGGGAGTAACTAATGAGCAGTTCTTC.

This chain links TRBV7-8 with TRBJ2-1; TRBD2 aligns across 7 bases. The CDR3 loop spans 15 amino acids. V dropped 4 bases and J dropped 2; count of bases not matched to a gene: 5. Germline V gene sequence: CDR1 SGHVS, CDR2 FQNEAQ. The CDR3 spells CASSSLAGPYNEQFF. The DNA of the CDR3 is TGTGCCAGCAGCTCTTTAGCGGGTCCCTACAATGAGCAGTTCTTC.

The chain is built from TRBV2 and TRBJ2-2; D possibly corresponds to TRBD1 (5 bases). Trimming stripped 4 bases from V and 3 bases from J, with 15 bases between. CDR1 is SNHLY and CDR2 is FYNNEI in the germline V gene. The CDR3 spans 16 residues. CDR3 sequence: CASSVGRGYDTGELFF. In nucleotides, the CDR3 is TGTGCCAGCAGTGTGGGAAGGGGCTACGACACCGGGGAGCTGTTTTTT.

The rearrangement joins TRBV5-6 to TRBJ1-1, with D perhaps matching TRBD1 (6 bases). The germline V gene has CDR1 SGHDT and CDR2 YYEEEE. Trimming pared 4 bases from V and 2 bases from J, leaving 12 bases between. CDR3 size: 14 residues. CDR3 nucleotides: TGTGCCAGCAGCGGACCCGGGACAAACACTGAAGCTTTCTTT. Translation gives CASSGPGTNTEAFF. Complete variable domain (other parts from reference TRBV5-6 and TRBJ1-1): DAGVTQSPTHLIKTRGQQVTLRCSPKSGHDTVSWYQQALGQGPQFIFQYYEEEERQRGNFPDRFSGHQFPNYSSELNVNALLLGDSALYLCASSGPGTNTEAFFGQGTRLTVV.

The chain uses TRBV6-2 or TRBV6-3 and TRBJ1-2; D is unclear. Germline CDR1 MNHEY, CDR2 SVGEGT. CDR3 size: 14 residues. V lost 4 bases to trimming and J lost 4 bases, with 13 bases between them. CDR3 region: CASSSRGHSYGYTF. CDR3 bases: TGTGCCAGCAGTTCTCGAGGGCACAGCTATGGCTACACCTTC.

This clone was counted between two and nine times. The rearrangement links TRBV19 to TRBJ2-1; 10 positions match TRBD1. V gave up 3 bases and J gave up 0 bases; unmatched junction bases: 2. The CDR3 is 16 residues long. The germline gives CDR1 LNHDA, CDR2 SQIVND (reference sequence). In DNA, the CDR3 is TGTGCCAGTAGTATTGGACAGGGGGGCTCCTACAATGAGCAGTTCTTC. It encodes CASSIGQGGSYNEQFF.

The chain joins TRBV7-8 to TRBJ2-2; a possible D gene is TRBD1 (6 bases). The CDR3 is made up of 15 amino acids. Germline values: CDR1 SGHVS, CDR2 FQNEAQ. V gave up 3 bases and J gave up 6 bases, with 14 bases separating them. The chain's CDR3 is CASSFTGSGAGELFF. The DNA of the CDR3 is TGTGCCAGCAGCTTCACAGGGTCCGGGGCCGGGGAGCTGTTTTTT.

V is TRBV9 and J is TRBJ2-5; possibly TRBD1 for D (5 bases). There are 15 residues in the CDR3. V dropped 0 bases and J dropped 3 bases, with 12 bases sitting between them. From germline, CDR1 is SGDLS and CDR2 YYNGEE. CDR3 DNA sequence: TGTGCCAGCAGCGTAGCGGCAGGGTTTGAAGAGACCCAGTACTTC. The encoded protein is CASSVAAGFEETQYF. The whole variable domain, filled in from reference TRBV9 and TRBJ2-5, reads DSGVTQTPKHLITATGQRVTLRCSPRSGDLSVYWYQQSLDQGLQFLIQYYNGEERAKGNILERFSAQQFPDLHSELNLSSLELGDSALYFCASSVAAGFEETQYFGPGTRLLVL.

The chain is built from TRBV24-1 and TRBJ2-2; D is possibly TRBD1 (6 bases). Germline-derived CDR1 and CDR2 are KGHDR and SFDVKD. V lost 1 base to trimming and J lost 6 bases, with 23 bases between them. The CDR3 is made up of 19 amino acids. CDR3 in amino acids: CATSDFGPGVNPGPGELFF. As DNA, the CDR3 is TGTGCCACCAGTGATTTCGGCCCAGGGGTAAATCCTGGTCCCGGGGAGCTGTTTTTT.

In this sample, this clone turned up once. This rearrangement joins TRBV11-3 to TRBJ2-1, with 7 positions matching TRBD2. CDR3 length equals 16 residues. After removal of 1 base from V and 7 bases from J, the junction contained 10 bases not matched to a gene. The germline V gene encodes CDR1 SGHNT and CDR2 YENEEA. This chain's CDR3 is CASSLVFGGSGNEQFF. CDR3 bases: TGTGCCAGCAGCTTAGTCTTTGGCGGGAGTGGGAATGAGCAGTTCTTC.

The rearrangement links TRBV6-2 or TRBV6-3 to TRBJ2-2; 14 nucleotides line up with TRBD2. The germline V gene has CDR1 MNHEY and CDR2 SVGEGT. This CDR3 spans 18 amino acids. V gave up 4 bases and J gave up 6 bases; unmatched junction bases: 10. The DNA of the CDR3 is TGTGCCAGCAGTTCCCGGACTAGCGGGAGGTCCCTCGCCGGGGAGCTGTTTTTT. Translating it yields CASSSRTSGRSLAGELFF.

The rearrangement joins TRBV7-9 to TRBJ2-1; TRBD2 might be the D (6 bases). This CDR3 spans 15 amino acids. Trimming took 5 bases from V and 0 from J, leaving 11 bases between them. CDR1 and CDR2 from the germline V gene are SEHNR and FQNEAQ (reference sequence). CDR3 protein: CASSQAGLSYNEQFF. The CDR3 DNA is TGTGCCAGCAGCCAAGCGGGCCTCTCCTACAATGAGCAGTTCTTC. The full variable domain, rest sourced from reference TRBV7-9 and TRBJ2-1, is DTGVSQNPRHKITKRGQNVTFRCDPISEHNRLYWYRQTLGQGPEFLTYFQNEAQLEKSRLLSDRFSAERPKGSFSTLEIQRTEQGDSAMYLCASSQAGLSYNEQFFGPGTRLTVL.

The chain recombines TRBV4-3 with TRBJ2-4, with 9 bases aligning to TRBD2. From germline, CDR1 is LGHNA and CDR2 YSLEER. With V trimmed by 0 bases and J by 3 bases, 18 bases remained unmatched. CDR3 length: 21 amino acids. The CDR3 DNA sequence: TGCGCCAGCAGCCAAGAGGTCACAGATTACGCGGGAGGGTTTTTCAAAAACATTCAGTACTTC. Translation: CASSQEVTDYAGGFFKNIQYF.

The chain recombines TRBV10-1 with TRBJ2-1; a weak D match, TRBD2 (6 bases). The CDR3 covers 13 residues. Germline V gene lookup returns CDR1 WNHNN and CDR2 SYGVQD (reference sequence). The germline V and J ends were trimmed by 0 bases and 8 bases, with 8 bases remaining between them. The CDR3 nucleotides are TGCGCCAGCAGTGAGTCCTGGGGGGATGAGCAGTTCTTC. Protein: CASSESWGDEQFF.

The chain carries TRBV6-6 and TRBJ2-1, with D tentatively TRBD2 (5 bases). Germline lookup yields CDR1 MNHNY and CDR2 SVGAGI (reference sequence). This CDR3 comprises 14 residues. V was shortened by 3 bases and J by 2 bases, with 8 bases between the two germline ends. The CDR3 DNA reads as TGTGCCAGCAGTTATAGAGGGACCTACAATGAGCAGTTCTTC. Translating it yields CASSYRGTYNEQFF.

The chain couples TRBV5-1 to TRBJ1-5, with 7 bases aligning to TRBD1. V lost 4 bases to trimming and J lost 3 bases; unmatched junction nucleotides: 13. In germline, CDR1 is SGHRS, CDR2 YFSETQ. CDR3 length equals 17 residues. CDR3 loop: CASSNRRGDSSNQPQHF. In DNA, the CDR3 is TGCGCCAGCAGCAATCGCAGGGGGGACTCCTCCAATCAGCCCCAGCATTTT.

V gene TRBV11-3 combines with J gene TRBJ1-1, with 9 bases matching TRBD1. Germline values: CDR1 SGHNT, CDR2 YENEEA. Trimming took 3 bases from V and 5 from J; bases not matched to a gene: 4. The CDR3 is 14 amino acids. The CDR3 nucleotides are TGTGCCAGCAGCTTCCGGACAGGGGAGACTGAAGCTTTCTTT. This gives the protein CASSFRTGETEAFF.

The V call is TRBV6-2 or TRBV6-3, the J call TRBJ1-5; the D is unclear. The germline gives CDR1 MNHEY, CDR2 SVGEGT. V was trimmed by 5 bases and J by 5 bases, leaving 10 bases between them. The CDR3 loop spans 13 amino acids. DNA for the CDR3: TGTGCCAGCAGTAACATTAAGTATCAGCCCCAGCATTTT. Its protein is CASSNIKYQPQHF.